Listed below are T cell receptor beta chains from one sample, sequenced in a study of T cell responses to AZD1222 COVID-19 vaccine. TCRdb's table, derived via immunoSEQ multiplex PCR, lists solely in-frame clones and lacks some. The data show about 90,000 clones, approximately 90% seen once. Specimen: peripheral blood, collected on day 0 of MenACWY control vaccination. The source is an adult in good health. Each CDR3 is given with its conserved first and last residue. The order of the fields is CDR3 protein, V gene, J gene.

CDR3: CASRKDYSSGNTIYF
V: TRBV7-9
J: TRBJ1-3

CDR3: CASSSGQLSGANVLTF
V: TRBV5-1
J: TRBJ2-6

CDR3: CASSLQGLAYNEQFF
V: TRBV7-2
J: TRBJ2-1

CDR3: CASSPRVRPNNEQFF
V: TRBV7-3
J: TRBJ2-1

CDR3: CASSLGQSSGNTIYF
V: TRBV5-1
J: TRBJ1-3

CDR3: CASSIGRWLNTDTQYF
V: TRBV19
J: TRBJ2-3

CDR3: CAGGEERIYNEQFF
V: TRBV6-5
J: TRBJ2-1

CDR3: CASSFGEVGTDTQYF
V: TRBV5-6
J: TRBJ2-3

CDR3: CATSRDNSLNEKLFF
V: TRBV15
J: TRBJ1-4

CDR3: CASSVELGQPQHF
V: TRBV9
J: TRBJ1-5

CDR3: CASSSRRASDIPTNTGELFF
V: TRBV11-3
J: TRBJ2-2

CDR3: CSAQAGGPSNEQFF
V: TRBV29-1
J: TRBJ2-1

CDR3: CASIQGGRNQPQHF
V: TRBV28
J: TRBJ1-5

CDR3: CATSESVGLHSVNEQFF
V: TRBV24-1
J: TRBJ2-1

CDR3: CASSQTSGTDTQYF
V: TRBV2
J: TRBJ2-3

CDR3: CASRLTDGDNSPLHF
V: TRBV28
J: TRBJ1-6

CDR3: CASSQVQDYEQYF
V: TRBV3-1/TRBV3-2
J: TRBJ2-7

CDR3: CASRRDGYEQYF
V: TRBV5-8
J: TRBJ2-7

CDR3: CSASLAGLQETQYF
V: TRBV20-1
J: TRBJ2-5

CDR3: CASSLETSGGSETQYF
V: TRBV5-1
J: TRBJ2-5

CDR3: CASTWDEQGNQPQHF
V: TRBV6-5
J: TRBJ1-5

CDR3: CASSLAGTPSYNEQFF
V: TRBV5-1
J: TRBJ2-1

CDR3: CASSLAAGENTEAFF
V: TRBV7-9
J: TRBJ1-1

CDR3: CSVVETVPGELFF
V: TRBV29-1
J: TRBJ2-2

CDR3: CASSPLTGASAEAFF
V: TRBV18
J: TRBJ1-1

CDR3: CASSLSYEQFF
V: TRBV5-6
J: TRBJ2-1

CDR3: CASSLTPTGMDGYTF
V: TRBV3-1/TRBV3-2
J: TRBJ1-2

CDR3: CASSIDSGRADTQYF
V: TRBV19
J: TRBJ2-3

CDR3: CASSLATSDGETQYF
V: TRBV7-9
J: TRBJ2-5

CDR3: CASSFGHAEKLFF
V: TRBV28
J: TRBJ1-4

CDR3: CASRPGSTDTQYF
V: TRBV27
J: TRBJ2-3

CDR3: CASSIRLRGRPVTDTQYF
V: TRBV19
J: TRBJ2-3

CDR3: CASSFRWTGSHGELFF
V: TRBV11-2
J: TRBJ2-2

CDR3: CASSPAGTPSSYEQYF
V: TRBV14
J: TRBJ2-7

CDR3: CSVGQADNEQFF
V: TRBV29-1
J: TRBJ2-1

CDR3: CASSYGLEGEQYF
V: TRBV6-6
J: TRBJ2-7

CDR3: CASARGGNEQFF
V: TRBV10-1
J: TRBJ2-1